This TCR beta chain originates from a study of shared clonotypes between healthy human individuals. Overall study context: A couple of women and a few men aged 18 to 49 served as donors. Researchers assigned three CD4 naive, three CD4 memory, two CD8 naive and one CD8 memory plate to each donor. Whole-study findings and limits: How much donors shared clonotypes was expected to be affected by sequencing depth.

It was at deep level that the assay was run. The method was immunoSEQ multiplex PCR; TCRdb's version includes in-frame clones alone and lacks a portion of them. In the table there are 2 million to 3 million clones, approximately 94% of which are singletons. Points on this clone: Its antigen is as yet unknown.

The specimen sequenced was naive CD4+ T cells from PBMCs. This sample's subset: CD45RA+ positively selected. This TCR was recovered from a young man in good health. Some clones in this sample may be carry-over from other donors' samples.

In DNA, the CDR3 is TGTGCCAGCAGTATGCGGTCCGGGACAGCTAACTATGGCTACACCTTC. Its translation is CASSMRSGTANYGYTF. The genes are TRBV28 and TRBJ1-2; TRBD1 matches at 7 bases. V lost 5 bases and J lost 0; bases outside the gene matches: 9. CDR1 is MDHEN and CDR2 is SYDVKM in the germline V gene. This CDR3 has 16 residues.